The entry below gives a single T cell receptor (beta chain) sequence along with its context. The antigen is unknown. The data originate from a study of spatial heterogeneity in lung cancer. Study details: The average count in raw reads for each unique TCR and UMI combination exceeded 9.5 appearances.

Study-wide points: Circulating ubiquitous expanded tumor TCRs were observed more frequently at resection than at follow-up.

Germline assignment: CDR1 SGHTA and CDR2 FQGNSA. The ends were cut back, 3 bases at V and 3 bases at J, with 15 bases in the middle. This CDR3 is 15 amino acids long. In the library, each TCR cDNA molecule bore its own unique molecular identifier. TCRdb recomputed calls from the 5' RACE reads with MiXCR, one row per CDR3 protein. The top ten clones hold around 43% of a sample with about 45,000 distinct CDR3 sequences, approximately 6.5% of them seen once. Specified time point: sample taken at primary tumor resection. From tumor, nontumor lung or frozen PBMC, whole RNA was taken unsorted for sequencing. There were roughly 72 donors, all of them untreated patients with early-stage non-small cell lung cancer.

The starting material was PBMCs, obtained at surgery. This TCR was sampled from a female donor with early-stage non-small cell lung cancer. The rearrangement uses TRBV7-2 and TRBJ2-7, with D possibly matching TRBD2 (6 bases). CDR3 sequence: CASSFPGTRRYEQYF. CDR3 coding DNA: TGTGCCAGCAGCTTCCCCGGGACTCGACGCTACGAGCAGTACTTC.